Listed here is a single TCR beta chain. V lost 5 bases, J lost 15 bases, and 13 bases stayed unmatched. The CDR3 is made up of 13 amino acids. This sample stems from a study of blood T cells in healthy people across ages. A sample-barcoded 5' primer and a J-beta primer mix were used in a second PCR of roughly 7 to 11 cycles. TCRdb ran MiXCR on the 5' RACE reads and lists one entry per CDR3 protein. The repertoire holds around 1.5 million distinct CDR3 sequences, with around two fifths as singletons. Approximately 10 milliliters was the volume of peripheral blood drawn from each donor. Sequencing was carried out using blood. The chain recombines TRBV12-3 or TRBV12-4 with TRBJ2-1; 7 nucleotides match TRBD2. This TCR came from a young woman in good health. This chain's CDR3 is CASSTFWAGVSFF. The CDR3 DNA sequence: TGTGCCAGCAGTACATTTTGGGCGGGAGTATCGTTCTTC.